These T cell receptor beta chains were read from a single sample in a study of blood T cell repertoires in COVID-19. The table came from immunoSEQ multiplex PCR; TCRdb's copy has only in-frame clones and leaves some out. The sample yields 400,000 to 500,000 clones, 80% to 90% seen once. The sequenced sample consisted of peripheral blood. Receptors were obtained from a woman aged 30 to 39 with active or convalescent COVID-19. Each CDR3 is given with its conserved first and last residue. D genes are given only for firm matches. Clone sizes are given selectively: once, few, many, or a class where the clone is expanded.

TRBV19	-	-	TRBJ1-2	TGTGCCAGTAGTATGGAGGGCTATGGCTACACCTTC	CASSMEGYGYTF
TRBV5-1	-	-	TRBJ2-3	TGCGCCAGCAGCTTGGCCGGGAGCACAGATACGCAGTATTTT	CASSLAGSTDTQYF
TRBV14	-	-	TRBJ2-7	TGTGCCAGCAGCCCGCTGTCGAGGGCCTACGAGCAGTACTTC	CASSPLSRAYEQYF
TRBV7-8	-	-	TRBJ2-7	TGTGCCAGCAGCTTAGCGCGGAGGGATGACGAGCAGTACTTC	CASSLARRDDEQYF
TRBV30	-	-	TRBJ2-4	TGTGCCTGGAGTATGACATCGTATACGCCATTAGCCAAAAACATTCAGTACTTC	CAWSMTSYTPLAKNIQYF
TRBV6-5	-	-	TRBJ2-3	TGTGCCAGCGCCCCGGAGCGGAGCACAGATACGCAGTATTTT	CASAPERSTDTQYF
TRBV7-9	-	few	TRBJ1-4	TGTGCCAGCAGCCGCCTTGGAGCTAATGAAAAACTGTTTTTT	CASSRLGANEKLFF
TRBV7-7	-	-	TRBJ2-5	TGTGCCAGCAGCTTAGGAGGGCACTCAGAGACCCAGTACTTC	CASSLGGHSETQYF
TRBV30	-	-	TRBJ1-2	TGTGCCTGGAATCTACAGGCGGTCTATGGCTACACCTTC	CAWNLQAVYGYTF
TRBV5-6	-	-	TRBJ2-7	TGTGCCAGCAGCCCGGACAGCTCCTACGAGCAGTACTTC	CASSPDSSYEQYF
TRBV27	-	once	TRBJ1-6	TGTGCCAGCAGTTTTTCGGTTCGTGGGTGGGAGAATTCACCCCTCCACTTT	CASSFSVRGWENSPLHF
TRBV12-3/TRBV12-4	TRBD1	-	TRBJ1-4	TGTGCCAGCAGCAAGACAGGGAATGAAAAACTGTTTTTT	CASSKTGNEKLFF
TRBV6-1	-	-	TRBJ2-3	TGTGCCAGCAGTGAACGGAGGGGGGGGACAGATACGCAGTATTTT	CASSERRGGTDTQYF
TRBV18	TRBD1	-	TRBJ1-3	TGTGCCAGCTCACCAGGACAGGTTGGAAACACCATATATTTT	CASSPGQVGNTIYF
TRBV5-1	-	-	TRBJ2-7	TGCGCCAGCAGCTTGTTCCGCGGCTCCTACGAGCAGTACTTC	CASSLFRGSYEQYF
TRBV7-6	-	-	TRBJ1-2	TGTGCCAGCAGCCCACTACAGGGAAGCGGCTACACCTTC	CASSPLQGSGYTF
TRBV10-3	TRBD1	-	TRBJ2-7	TGTGCCATCAGTGAGACCGGGACAGGCATCTCCTACGAGCAGTACTTC	CAISETGTGISYEQYF
TRBV19	TRBD2	-	TRBJ2-5	TGTGCCAGTAAGCGGGGGGGCCACGGCGCGACCCAGTACTTC	CASKRGGHGATQYF
TRBV15	TRBD1	-	TRBJ2-7	TGTGCCACCAGCAGAGACGCTTCGGGACAGGCGACCTCCTACGAGCAGTACTTC	CATSRDASGQATSYEQYF
TRBV11-2	TRBD2	-	TRBJ2-5	TGTGCCAGCAGAGCGAGACTAGCGGGAGTACAAGAGACCCAGTACTTC	CASRARLAGVQETQYF
TRBV14	TRBD1	-	TRBJ1-4	TGTGCCAGCAGCAGACAGGGGATGGTCGAAAAACTGTTTTTT	CASSRQGMVEKLFF
TRBV12-3/TRBV12-4	-	-	TRBJ1-1	TGTGCCAGCAGTTTGGAGGTCGGGGCTTTCTTT	CASSLEVGAFF
TRBV7-9	TRBD1	-	TRBJ2-2	TGTGCCAGCAGCCCCCTGGTGGGGCAGGGGGCGATGACCGGGGAGCTGTTTTTT	CASSPLVGQGAMTGELFF
TRBV5-8	TRBD1	-	TRBJ1-3	TGTGCCAGCAGCTTACAGACAGGGGTGGACACCATATATTTT	CASSLQTGVDTIYF
TRBV7-9	-	once	TRBJ2-7	TGTGCCAGCAGCTTACCCGCGGGCGAGCAGTACTTC	CASSLPAGEQYF
TRBV2	-	-	TRBJ2-7	TGTGCCAGCACTGACAGACAGACCTACGAGCAGTACTTC	CASTDRQTYEQYF
TRBV5-6	-	-	TRBJ1-4	TGTGCCAGCAGCTTGGTCAGGGGTAATGAAAAACTGTTTTTT	CASSLVRGNEKLFF
TRBV19	-	-	TRBJ1-1	TGTGCCAGTAAGCGGGGGAACACTGAAGCTTTCTTT	CASKRGNTEAFF
TRBV19	-	-	TRBJ1-1	TGTGCCAGTAGCAGACAAGGGGCCCTTCACATGAACACTGAAGCTTTCTTT	CASSRQGALHMNTEAFF
TRBV30	TRBD1	-	TRBJ1-5	TGTGCCTGGAGTCAGGGGGGAGGATTAAAGCCCCAGCATTTT	CAWSQGGGLKPQHF
TRBV9	-	-	TRBJ1-4	TGTGCCAGCAGTACTCATAATAATGAAAAACTGTTTTTT	CASSTHNNEKLFF
TRBV2	-	-	TRBJ1-4	TGTGCCAGCATGGGAGCAACTAATGAAAAACTGTTTTTT	CASMGATNEKLFF
TRBV30	-	-	TRBJ2-7	TGTGCCTGGGCCGAGGAGGTCTCCTACGAGCAGTACTTC	CAWAEEVSYEQYF
TRBV6-5	TRBD1	-	TRBJ1-3	TGTGCCAGCAGTCGGACAGGGACCCTCCTGACCATATATTTT	CASSRTGTLLTIYF
TRBV6-2/TRBV6-3	TRBD1	-	TRBJ1-5	TGTGCCAGCAGTTACGAATCAGGGGGATTGGATCAGCCCCAGCATTTT	CASSYESGGLDQPQHF
TRBV4-2	TRBD2	-	TRBJ2-3	TGTGCCAGCAGCCAAGAATATAGCGGGGGGGAATCAGATACGCAGTATTTT	CASSQEYSGGESDTQYF
TRBV5-1	-	-	TRBJ1-2	TGCGCCAGCAGCGCCTACTCAGGGGTGGTTGACTATGGCTACACCTTC	CASSAYSGVVDYGYTF
TRBV14	TRBD1	once	TRBJ1-2	TGTGCCAGCAGCCCTGGGACAGGCTATGGCTACACCTTC	CASSPGTGYGYTF
TRBV4-1	-	-	TRBJ1-4	TGCGCCAGCAGCCAAGCACCAGGGGCGACTAATGAAAAACTGTTTTTT	CASSQAPGATNEKLFF
TRBV7-2	-	-	TRBJ2-7	TGTGCCAGCAGCTTATCGTCTTCTGTACACTACGAGCAGTACTTC	CASSLSSSVHYEQYF
TRBV14	TRBD2	-	TRBJ2-1	TGTGCCAGCAGTAGACTAGCGAGCAATGAGCAGTTCTTC	CASSRLASNEQFF
TRBV5-6	-	-	TRBJ1-2	TGTGCCAGCAGCTTGGAAGTGGGCCATACCGAGAACTATGGCTACACCTTC	CASSLEVGHTENYGYTF
TRBV2	-	few	TRBJ1-2	TGTGCCAGCACCGAGGGGACTGTGTACACCAACTCCTATGGCTACACCTTC	CASTEGTVYTNSYGYTF
TRBV7-8	-	-	TRBJ1-3	TGTGCCAGCAGCTTAGCATGGGGAGGCAGACTCGAGAGCTCTGGAAACACCATATATTTT	CASSLAWGGRLESSGNTIYF
TRBV28	-	-	TRBJ1-2	TGTGCCAGCGGGCTACAAACAGGGTACTATGGCTACACCTTC	CASGLQTGYYGYTF
TRBV2	-	-	TRBJ1-5	TGTGCCAGCACGATACAGGGCGGGGGGTATCAGCCCCAGCATTTT	CASTIQGGGYQPQHF
TRBV3-1/TRBV3-2	TRBD2	-	TRBJ2-1	TGTGCCAGCAGCCAAGGACTAGCGGGCGCTTCCTACAATGAGCAGTTCTTC	CASSQGLAGASYNEQFF
TRBV4-2	-	-	TRBJ2-1	TGTGCCAGCAGCCAAGATGGAGTGAGCTCCTACAATGAGCAGTTCTTC	CASSQDGVSSYNEQFF
TRBV6-5	-	-	TRBJ1-2	TGTGCCAGCAGTTCGGGGGGCGGCGGTTATGGCTACACCTTC	CASSSGGGGYGYTF
TRBV3-1/TRBV3-2	TRBD2	-	TRBJ2-3	TGTGCCAGCAGCCAAGTTTCAGCGGGGGGCACAGATACGCAGTATTTT	CASSQVSAGGTDTQYF